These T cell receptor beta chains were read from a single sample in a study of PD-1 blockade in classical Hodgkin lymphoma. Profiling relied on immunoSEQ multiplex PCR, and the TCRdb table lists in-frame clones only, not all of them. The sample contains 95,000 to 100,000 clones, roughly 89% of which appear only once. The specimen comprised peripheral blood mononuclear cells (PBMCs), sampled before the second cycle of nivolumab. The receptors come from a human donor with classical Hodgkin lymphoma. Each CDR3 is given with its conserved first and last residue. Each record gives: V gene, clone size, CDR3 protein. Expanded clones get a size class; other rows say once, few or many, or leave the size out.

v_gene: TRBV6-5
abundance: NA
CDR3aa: CASSYSIPGSYEQYF

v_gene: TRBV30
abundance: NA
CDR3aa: CAWGSGTLNGQPQHF

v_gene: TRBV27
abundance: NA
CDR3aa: CASRTTGVYEQYF

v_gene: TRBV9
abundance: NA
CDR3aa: CASSVGTGMDGYTF

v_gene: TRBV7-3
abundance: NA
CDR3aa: CASSFSTGSGNEQFF

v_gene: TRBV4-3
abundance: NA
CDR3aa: CASSQFTGDYGYTF

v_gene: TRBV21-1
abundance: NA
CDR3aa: CASSKALTADYNEQFF

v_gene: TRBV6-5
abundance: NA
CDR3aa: CASSYSLAGEQYF

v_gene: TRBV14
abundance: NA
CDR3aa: CASSQDRQTQYF

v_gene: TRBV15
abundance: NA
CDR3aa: CATSRDLTQASNSPLHF

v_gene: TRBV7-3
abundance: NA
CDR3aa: CASSLSGGGGELFF

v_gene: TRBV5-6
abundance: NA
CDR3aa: CASSRDLGTDTQYF

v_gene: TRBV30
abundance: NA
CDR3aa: CAWTGTLGGQPQHF

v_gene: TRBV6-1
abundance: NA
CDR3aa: CASGRTGRNEQYF

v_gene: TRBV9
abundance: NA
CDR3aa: CASSVGAGSSYNEQFF

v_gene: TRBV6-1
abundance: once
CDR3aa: CASSDDPQGRVRGNQPQHF

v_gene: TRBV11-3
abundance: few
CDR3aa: CASSAGTGPYTF

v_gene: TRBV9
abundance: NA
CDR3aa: CASSVEPGQGSYNEQFF

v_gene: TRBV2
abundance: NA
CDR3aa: CASRAGLAGTGELFF

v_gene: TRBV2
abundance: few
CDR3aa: CASSEAQVGTEAFF

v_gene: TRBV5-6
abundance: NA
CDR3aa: CASSLVSGGLTDTQYF

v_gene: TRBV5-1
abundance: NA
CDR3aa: CASSLGGPNYGYTF

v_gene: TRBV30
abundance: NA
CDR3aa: CAWSVLGLAGPGGETQYF

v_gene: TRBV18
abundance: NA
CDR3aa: CASSPITGGWEQYF

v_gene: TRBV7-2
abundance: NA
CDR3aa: CASSFGPWGPGHEQFF

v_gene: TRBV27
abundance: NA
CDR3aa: CASSLAAAIPYNEQFF

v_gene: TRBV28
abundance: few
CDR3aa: CASSSSTADSTYSNQPQHF

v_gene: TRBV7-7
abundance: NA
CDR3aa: CASSLWQGSSYEQYF

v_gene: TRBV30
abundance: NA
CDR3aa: CAWSVFRQTLADREETQYF

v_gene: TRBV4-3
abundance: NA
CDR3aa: CASSQPASGQGFGEQYF

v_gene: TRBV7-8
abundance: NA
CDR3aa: CASSHVRGLMYGYTF

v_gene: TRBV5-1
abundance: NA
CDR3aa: CASSLGASGNTIYF

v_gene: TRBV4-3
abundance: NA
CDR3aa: CASSQEAAGTYEQYF

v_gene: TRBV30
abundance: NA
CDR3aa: CAWSSGGPNEQFF

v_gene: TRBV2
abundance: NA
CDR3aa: CASGQNNNYGYTF

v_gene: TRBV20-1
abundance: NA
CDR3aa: CSASLGGEQFF

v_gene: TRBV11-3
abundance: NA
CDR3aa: CASSPVEGVAQYF

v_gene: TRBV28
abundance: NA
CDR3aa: CASRRGGDFQPQHF

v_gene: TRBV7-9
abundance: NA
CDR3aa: CASSFGHPTDTQYF

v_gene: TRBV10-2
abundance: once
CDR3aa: CASKRTNYGYTF

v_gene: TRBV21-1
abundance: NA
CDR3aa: CASSNSAGGYEQYF

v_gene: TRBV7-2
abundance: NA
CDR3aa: CASSLDDRPSGYTF

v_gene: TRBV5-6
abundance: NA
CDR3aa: CASSYGVGGLRPKAFF

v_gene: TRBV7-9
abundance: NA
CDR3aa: CASSLAREAGELFF

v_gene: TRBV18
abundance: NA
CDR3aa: CASSPPMELYNDEQFF

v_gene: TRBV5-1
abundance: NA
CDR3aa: CASSLEMANNYGYTF

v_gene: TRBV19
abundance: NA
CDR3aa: CASSSGPQSGYGYTF

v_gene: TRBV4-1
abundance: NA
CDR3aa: CASSQEGTRRGDEQFF

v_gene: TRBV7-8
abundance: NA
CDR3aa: CASSLGGTYNEQFF

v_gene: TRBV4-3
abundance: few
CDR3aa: CASSRRGSGGRSHEQYF

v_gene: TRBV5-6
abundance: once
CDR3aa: CASSLSASGTYEQYF

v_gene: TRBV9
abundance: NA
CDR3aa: CASSHWSGTVHNEQFF

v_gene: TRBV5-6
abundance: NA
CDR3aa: CASGQGDTEAFF

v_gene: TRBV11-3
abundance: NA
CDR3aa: CASSLGPGSGNTIYF

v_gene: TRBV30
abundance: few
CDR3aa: CAWNLNSHWAFF